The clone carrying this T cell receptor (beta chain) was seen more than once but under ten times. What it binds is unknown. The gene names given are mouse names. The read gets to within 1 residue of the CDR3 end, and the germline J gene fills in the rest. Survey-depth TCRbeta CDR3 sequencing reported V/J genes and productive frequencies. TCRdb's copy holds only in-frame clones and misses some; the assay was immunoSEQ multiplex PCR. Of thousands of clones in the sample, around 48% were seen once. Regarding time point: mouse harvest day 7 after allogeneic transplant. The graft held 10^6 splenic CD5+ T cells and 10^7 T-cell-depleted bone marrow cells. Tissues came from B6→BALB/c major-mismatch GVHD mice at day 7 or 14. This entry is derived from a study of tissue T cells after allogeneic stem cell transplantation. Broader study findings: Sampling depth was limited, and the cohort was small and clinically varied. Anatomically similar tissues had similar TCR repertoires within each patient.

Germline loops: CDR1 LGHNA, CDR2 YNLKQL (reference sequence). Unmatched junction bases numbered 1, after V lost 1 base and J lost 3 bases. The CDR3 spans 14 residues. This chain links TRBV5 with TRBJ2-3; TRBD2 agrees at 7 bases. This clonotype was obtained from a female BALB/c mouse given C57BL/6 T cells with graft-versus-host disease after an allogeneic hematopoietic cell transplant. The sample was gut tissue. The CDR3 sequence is CASSQAWGAETLYF. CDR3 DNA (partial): TGTGCCAGCAGCCAAGCCTGGGGGGCAGAAACGCTGTAT.